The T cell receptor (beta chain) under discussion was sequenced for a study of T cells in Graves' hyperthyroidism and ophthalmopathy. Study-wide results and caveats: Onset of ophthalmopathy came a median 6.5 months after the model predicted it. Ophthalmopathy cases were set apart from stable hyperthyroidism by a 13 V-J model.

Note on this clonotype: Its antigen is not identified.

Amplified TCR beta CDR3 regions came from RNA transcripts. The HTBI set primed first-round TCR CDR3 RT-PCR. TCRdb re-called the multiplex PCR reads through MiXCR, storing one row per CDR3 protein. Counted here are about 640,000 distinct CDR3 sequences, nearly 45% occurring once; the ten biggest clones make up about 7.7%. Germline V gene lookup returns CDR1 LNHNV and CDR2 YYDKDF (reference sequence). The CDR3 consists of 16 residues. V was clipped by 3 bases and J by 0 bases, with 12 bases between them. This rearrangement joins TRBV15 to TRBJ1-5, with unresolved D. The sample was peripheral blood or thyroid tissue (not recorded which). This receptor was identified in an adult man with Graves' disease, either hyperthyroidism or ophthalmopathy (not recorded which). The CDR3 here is CATSSDGQYSNQPQHF. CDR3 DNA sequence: TGTGCCACCAGCAGTGACGGGCAGTATAGCAATCAGCCCCAGCATTTT.